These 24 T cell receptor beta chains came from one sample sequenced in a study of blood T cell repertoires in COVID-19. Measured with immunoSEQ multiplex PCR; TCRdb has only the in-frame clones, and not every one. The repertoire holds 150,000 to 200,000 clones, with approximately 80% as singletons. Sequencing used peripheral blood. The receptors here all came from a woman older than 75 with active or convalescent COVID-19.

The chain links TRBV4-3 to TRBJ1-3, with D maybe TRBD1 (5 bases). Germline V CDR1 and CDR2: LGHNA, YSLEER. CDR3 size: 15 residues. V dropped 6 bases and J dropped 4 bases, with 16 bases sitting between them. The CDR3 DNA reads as TGCGCCAGCAGATCGGGGGTGGGGTCCGGAAACACCATATATTTT. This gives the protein CASRSGVGSGNTIYF.

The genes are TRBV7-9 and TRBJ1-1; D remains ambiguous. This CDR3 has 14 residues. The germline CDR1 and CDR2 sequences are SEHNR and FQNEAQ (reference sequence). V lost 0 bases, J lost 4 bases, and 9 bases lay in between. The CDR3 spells CASSLADIGTEAFF. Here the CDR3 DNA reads TGTGCCAGCAGCTTAGCCGACATCGGCACTGAAGCTTTCTTT. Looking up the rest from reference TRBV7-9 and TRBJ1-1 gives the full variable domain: DTGVSQNPRHKITKRGQNVTFRCDPISEHNRLYWYRQTLGQGPEFLTYFQNEAQLEKSRLLSDRFSAERPKGSFSTLEIQRTEQGDSAMYLCASSLADIGTEAFFGQGTRLTVV.

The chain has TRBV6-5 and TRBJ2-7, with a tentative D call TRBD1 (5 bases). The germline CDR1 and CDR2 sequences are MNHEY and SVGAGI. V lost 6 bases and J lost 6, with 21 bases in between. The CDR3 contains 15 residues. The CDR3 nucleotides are TGTGCCAGCAGCTCCCTTGGGGCCCAATCACTCGAGCAGTACTTC. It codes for CASSSLGAQSLEQYF.

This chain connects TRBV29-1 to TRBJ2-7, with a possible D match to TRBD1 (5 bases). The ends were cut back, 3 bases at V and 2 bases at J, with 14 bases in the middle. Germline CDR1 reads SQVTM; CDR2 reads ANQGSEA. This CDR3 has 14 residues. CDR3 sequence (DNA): TGCAGCGTTGATTCGCCAGGGTCCCCCTACGAGCAGTACTTC. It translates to CSVDSPGSPYEQYF.

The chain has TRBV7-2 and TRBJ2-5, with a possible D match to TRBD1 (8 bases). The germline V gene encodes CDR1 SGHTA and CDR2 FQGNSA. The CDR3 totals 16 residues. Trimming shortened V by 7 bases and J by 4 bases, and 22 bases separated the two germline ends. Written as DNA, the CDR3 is TGTGCCAGCACCCCCGGAGGACAGGGAGGGCGAGAGACCCAGTACTTC. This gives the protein CASTPGGQGGRETQYF.

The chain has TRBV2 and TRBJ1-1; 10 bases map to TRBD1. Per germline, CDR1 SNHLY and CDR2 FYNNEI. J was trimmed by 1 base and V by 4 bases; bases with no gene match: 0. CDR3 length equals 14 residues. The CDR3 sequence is CASSGQGANTEAFF. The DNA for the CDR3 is TGTGCCAGCAGTGGACAGGGGGCGAACACTGAAGCTTTCTTT.

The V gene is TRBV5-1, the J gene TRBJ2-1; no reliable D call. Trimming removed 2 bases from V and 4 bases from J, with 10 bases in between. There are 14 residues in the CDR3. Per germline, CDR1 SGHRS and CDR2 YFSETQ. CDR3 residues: CASSLDSTYNEQFF. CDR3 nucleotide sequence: TGCGCCAGCAGCTTAGACTCTACTTACAATGAGCAGTTCTTC.

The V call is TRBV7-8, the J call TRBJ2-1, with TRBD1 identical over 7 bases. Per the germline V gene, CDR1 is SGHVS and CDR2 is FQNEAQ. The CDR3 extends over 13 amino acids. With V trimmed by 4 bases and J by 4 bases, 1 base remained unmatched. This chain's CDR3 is CASSWGQYNEQFF. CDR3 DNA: TGTGCCAGCAGCTGGGGACAGTACAATGAGCAGTTCTTC.

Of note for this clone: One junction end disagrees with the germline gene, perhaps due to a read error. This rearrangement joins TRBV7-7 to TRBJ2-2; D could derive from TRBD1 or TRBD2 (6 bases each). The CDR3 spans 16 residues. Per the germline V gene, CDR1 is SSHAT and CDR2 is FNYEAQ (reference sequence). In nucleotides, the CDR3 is TGTGCTAGCAGCTTAGGGGGGCTAGGCAACACCGGGGAGCTGTTTTTT. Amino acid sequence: CASSLGGLGNTGELFF.

The CDR3 DNA reads TGCGCCAGCAGCCAAGAAATCGGGGGGCTAACCTACGAGCAGTACTTC. Translated: CASSQEIGGLTYEQYF. This rearrangement joins TRBV4-3 to TRBJ2-7, with D perhaps TRBD2 (7 bases). This CDR3 comprises 16 residues. Trimming stripped 0 bases from V and 2 bases from J, with 14 bases between. Looked up from germline, CDR1 is LGHNA and CDR2 is YSLEER.

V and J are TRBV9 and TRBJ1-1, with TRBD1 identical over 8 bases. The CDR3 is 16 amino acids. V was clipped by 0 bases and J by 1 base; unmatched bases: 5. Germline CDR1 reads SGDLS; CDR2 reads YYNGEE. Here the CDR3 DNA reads TGTGCCAGCAGCGTAGCTCCGGACAGGGCGAACACTGAAGCTTTCTTT. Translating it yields CASSVAPDRANTEAFF.

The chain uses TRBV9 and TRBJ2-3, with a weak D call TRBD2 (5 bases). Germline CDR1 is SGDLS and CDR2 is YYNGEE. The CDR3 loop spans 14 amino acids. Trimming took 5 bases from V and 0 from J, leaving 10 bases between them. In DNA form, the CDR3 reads TGTGCCAGCAGGAAGTCGGGGAGCACAGATACGCAGTATTTT. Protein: CASRKSGSTDTQYF. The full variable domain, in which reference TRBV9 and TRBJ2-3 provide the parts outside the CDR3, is DSGVTQTPKHLITATGQRVTLRCSPRSGDLSVYWYQQSLDQGLQFLIQYYNGEERAKGNILERFSAQQFPDLHSELNLSSLELGDSALYFCASRKSGSTDTQYFGPGTRLTVL.

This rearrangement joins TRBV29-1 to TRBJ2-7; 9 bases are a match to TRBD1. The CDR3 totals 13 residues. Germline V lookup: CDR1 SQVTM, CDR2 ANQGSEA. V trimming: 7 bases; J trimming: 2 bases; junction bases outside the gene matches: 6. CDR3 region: CSAEGQGTYEQYF. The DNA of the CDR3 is TGCAGCGCCGAAGGACAGGGGACCTACGAGCAGTACTTC.

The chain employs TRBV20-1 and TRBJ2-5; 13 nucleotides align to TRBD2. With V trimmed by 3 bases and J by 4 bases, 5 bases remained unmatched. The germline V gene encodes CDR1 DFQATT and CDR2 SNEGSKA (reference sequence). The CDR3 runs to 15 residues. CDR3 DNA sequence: TGCAGTGCTAGTAGGACTAGCGGGGGAGGAGAGACCCAGTACTTC. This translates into CSASRTSGGGETQYF.

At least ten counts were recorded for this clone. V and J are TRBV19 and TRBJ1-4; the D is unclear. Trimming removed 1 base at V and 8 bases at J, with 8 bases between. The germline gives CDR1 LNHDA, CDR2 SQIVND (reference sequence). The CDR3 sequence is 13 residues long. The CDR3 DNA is TGTGCCAGTAGTATAGCCTCAGGAGAAAAACTGTTTTTT. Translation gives CASSIASGEKLFF.

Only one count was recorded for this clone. As DNA, the CDR3 is TGTGCCAGCAGCTCCCCCCCGCAGTTTAAGGGCTACACCTTC. The encoded protein is CASSSPPQFKGYTF. The rearrangement uses TRBV9 and TRBJ1-2; D remains ambiguous. The CDR3 has 14 residues. CDR1 and CDR2 (germline): SGDLS, YYNGEE. V lost 4 bases and J 8 bases, leaving 18 bases between the germline ends.

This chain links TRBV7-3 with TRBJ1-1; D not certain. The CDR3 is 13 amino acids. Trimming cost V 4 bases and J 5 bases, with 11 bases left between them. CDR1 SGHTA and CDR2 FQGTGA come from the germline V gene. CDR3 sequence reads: CASSSSRGTEAFF. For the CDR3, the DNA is TGTGCCAGCAGCTCCTCGCGGGGAACTGAAGCTTTCTTT.

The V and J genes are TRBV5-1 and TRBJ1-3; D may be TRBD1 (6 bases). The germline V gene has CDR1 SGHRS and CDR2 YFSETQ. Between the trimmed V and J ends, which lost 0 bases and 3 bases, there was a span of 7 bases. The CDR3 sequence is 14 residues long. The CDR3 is CASSLEGVGNTIYF. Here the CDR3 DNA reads TGCGCCAGCAGCTTGGAGGGGGTTGGAAACACCATATATTTT.

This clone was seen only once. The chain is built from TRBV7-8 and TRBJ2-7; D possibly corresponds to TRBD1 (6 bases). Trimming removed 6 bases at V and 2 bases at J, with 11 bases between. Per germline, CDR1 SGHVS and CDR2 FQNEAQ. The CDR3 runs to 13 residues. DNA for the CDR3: TGTGCCAGCAGGAGGGACAACACCTACGAGCAGTACTTC. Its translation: CASRRDNTYEQYF.

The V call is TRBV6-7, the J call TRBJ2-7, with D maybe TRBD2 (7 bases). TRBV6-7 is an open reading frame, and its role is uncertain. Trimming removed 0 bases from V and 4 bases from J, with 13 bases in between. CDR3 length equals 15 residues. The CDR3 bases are TGTGCCAGCAGTTACTCGGAGGGGGGGGATTACGAGCAGTACTTC. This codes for CASSYSEGGDYEQYF.

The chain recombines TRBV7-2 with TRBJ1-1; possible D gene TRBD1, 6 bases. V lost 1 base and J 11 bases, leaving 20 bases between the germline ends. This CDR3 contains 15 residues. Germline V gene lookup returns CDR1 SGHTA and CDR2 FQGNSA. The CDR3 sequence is CASSLVGGGPYAAFF. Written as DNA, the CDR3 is TGTGCCAGCAGCTTAGTGGGAGGGGGTCCTTATGCGGCTTTCTTT. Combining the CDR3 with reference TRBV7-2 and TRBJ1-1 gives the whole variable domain GAGVSQSPSNKVTEKGKDVELRCDPISGHTALYWYRQSLGQGLEFLIYFQGNSAPDKSGLPSDRFSAERTGGSVSTLTIQRTQQEDSAVYLCASSLVGGGPYAAFFGQGTRLTVV.

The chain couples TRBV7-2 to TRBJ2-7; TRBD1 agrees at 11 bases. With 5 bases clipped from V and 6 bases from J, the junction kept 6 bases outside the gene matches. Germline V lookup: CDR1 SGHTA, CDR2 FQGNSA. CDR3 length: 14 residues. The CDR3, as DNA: TGTGCCAGCAGCCCCTGGACAGGGGGCAGCGAGCAGTACTTC. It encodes CASSPWTGGSEQYF.

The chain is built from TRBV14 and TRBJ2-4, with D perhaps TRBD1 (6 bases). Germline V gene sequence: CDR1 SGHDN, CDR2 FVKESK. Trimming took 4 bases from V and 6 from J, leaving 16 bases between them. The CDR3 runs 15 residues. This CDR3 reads CASSLGAQGLNIQYF. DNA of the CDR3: TGTGCCAGCAGCCTGGGGGCTCAGGGCCTAAACATTCAGTACTTC. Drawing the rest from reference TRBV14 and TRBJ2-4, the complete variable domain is EAGVTQFPSHSVIEKGQTVTLRCDPISGHDNLYWYRRVMGKEIKFLLHFVKESKQDESGMPNNRFLAERTGGTYSTLKVQPAELEDSGVYFCASSLGAQGLNIQYFGAGTRLSVL.

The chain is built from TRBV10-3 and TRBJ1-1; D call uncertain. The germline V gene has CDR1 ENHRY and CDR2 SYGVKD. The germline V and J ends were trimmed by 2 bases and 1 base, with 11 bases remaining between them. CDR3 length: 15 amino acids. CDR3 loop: CAISEVWAPNTEAFF. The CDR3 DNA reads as TGTGCCATCAGTGAGGTCTGGGCTCCGAACACTGAAGCTTTCTTT.